This is a list of T cell receptor beta chains from one sample in a study of blood T cell repertoires in COVID-19. This table comes from immunoSEQ multiplex PCR, and its TCRdb copy is limited to in-frame clones, with some not included. The data hold about 390,000 clones, with approximately 87% observed a single time. Sequencing was performed on PBMCs or T cells enriched from blood (not recorded which). Receptor source: a woman between 45 and 65 years old who had recovered from COVID-19. CDR3s include the opening cysteine and the closing phenylalanine or tryptophan. Fields, in order: D gene, J gene, V gene, CDR3 length, clone size, CDR3 protein, CDR3 DNA. The D gene is left open where the match is weak. Part of the rows lack a size; the others show once, few, many or a class for expanded clones.

>.|TRBJ1-2|TRBV30|13|.
CAWSGGDANGYTF
TGTGCCTGGAGTGGGGGCGATGCTAATGGCTACACCTTC
>TRBD1|TRBJ1-2|TRBV18|16|.
CASSSQDRGGLWSYTF
TGTGCCAGCTCATCCCAGGACAGGGGAGGACTATGGAGCTACACCTTC
>TRBD1|TRBJ1-1|TRBV18|13|few
CASSGQLNTEAFF
TGTGCCAGCTCGGGACAGTTGAACACTGAAGCTTTCTTT
>TRBD1|TRBJ1-6|TRBV19|15|.
CASSVPGQGNSPLHF
TGTGCCAGTAGCGTCCCGGGACAGGGGAATTCACCCCTCCACTTT
>.|TRBJ1-4|TRBV6-4|14|.
CASKRQLGDEKLFF
TGTGCCAGCAAAAGACAGCTCGGTGATGAAAAACTGTTTTTT
>.|TRBJ2-1|TRBV12-5|19|.
CASGLVLPGGARSYNEQFF
TGTGCTAGTGGTTTGGTACTTCCTGGGGGGGCCCGCTCCTACAATGAGCAGTTCTTC
>.|TRBJ1-4|TRBV7-6|19|.
CASSLDRGEWAGDNEKLFF
TGTGCCAGCAGCTTGGATCGAGGGGAGTGGGCAGGGGATAATGAAAAACTGTTTTTT
>TRBD2|TRBJ2-1|TRBV7-9|17|.
CASSLKLLAGAYNEQFF
TGTGCCAGCAGCTTAAAACTACTAGCGGGGGCCTACAATGAGCAGTTCTTC
>TRBD1|TRBJ1-5|TRBV28|15|.
CASSSDRGQNQPQHF
TGTGCCAGCAGCTCTGACAGGGGGCAAAATCAGCCCCAGCATTTT
>TRBD2|TRBJ2-5|TRBV27|15|once
CASSLGTSGQETQYF
TGTGCCAGCAGTTTGGGGACTAGCGGCCAAGAGACCCAGTACTTC
>.|TRBJ1-2|TRBV27|13|once
CASSWRPNYGYTF
TGTGCCAGCAGTTGGAGGCCTAACTATGGCTACACCTTC
>.|TRBJ2-7|TRBV27|14|.
CASSLRGPTYEQYF
TGTGCCAGCAGTCTCAGGGGACCGACCTACGAGCAGTACTTC
>.|TRBJ2-5|TRBV10-3|15|.
CAISESHTSQETQYF
TGTGCCATCAGTGAGTCGCACACATCTCAAGAGACCCAGTACTTC
>TRBD1|TRBJ1-2|TRBV27|15|.
CASKTTGGTDYGYTF
TGTGCCAGCAAGACGACAGGGGGTACGGACTATGGCTACACCTTC
>.|TRBJ1-5|TRBV6-5|14|few
CASSSDRYIQPQHF
TGTGCCAGCAGTTCCGACAGGTATATTCAGCCCCAGCATTTT
>TRBD2|TRBJ2-4|TRBV28|14|.
CASRTLAGRHIQYF
TGTGCCAGTCGAACGCTAGCGGGGAGGCACATTCAGTACTTC